Each of the 10 T cell receptor beta chains below was sequenced from the same sample in a study of blood T cell repertoires in COVID-19. This table comes from immunoSEQ multiplex PCR, and its TCRdb copy is limited to in-frame clones, with some not included. This table has 360,000 or so clones, around 87% appearing once. The sample consisted of peripheral blood. These TCRs come from a young man with active or convalescent COVID-19.

V gene TRBV19 combines with J gene TRBJ2-7; possibly TRBD2 for D (5 bases). The CDR3 totals 15 residues. The V end was cut by 3 bases, the J end by 0 bases, with 12 bases between. The germline CDR1 and CDR2 sequences are LNHDA and SQIVND (reference sequence). The CDR3 loop is CASSMEALSSYEQYF. The CDR3 nucleotides are TGTGCCAGTAGTATGGAGGCCCTTAGCTCCTACGAGCAGTACTTC.

In DNA form, the CDR3 reads TGTGCCAGCAGCCAAGGTACAGGGATAAGAAACTATGGCTACACCTTC. Translated: CASSQGTGIRNYGYTF. This chain connects TRBV3-1 (or the pseudogene TRBV3-2) to TRBJ1-2, with D possibly matching TRBD1 (6 bases). Germline lookup yields CDR1 LGHDT and CDR2 YNNKEL (reference sequence). V was trimmed by 1 base and J by 2 bases, leaving 14 bases between them. This CDR3 has 16 amino acids.

The J gene is TRBJ2-5, the V gene TRBV21-1; the table's TRBD2 call for D was not verified on the DNA. TRBV21-1 is recorded as a pseudogene. CDR3 length: 16 amino acids. The CDR3 nucleotides are TGTGCCAGCAGCAATAGGACTAGCGGGATAGGGGAGACCCAGTACTTC. Protein product: CASSNRTSGIGETQYF.

The chain has TRBV2 and TRBJ2-5; 12 nucleotides line up with TRBD2. Germline loops: CDR1 SNHLY, CDR2 FYNNEI. The CDR3 is 17 residues long. The trim removed 4 bases at V and 4 bases at J, leaving 10 bases unmatched. The CDR3 is CASSAPASGRGRETQYF. CDR3 bases: TGTGCCAGCAGTGCCCCGGCTAGCGGGAGGGGGAGAGAGACCCAGTACTTC. Full variable domain (rest looked up from reference TRBV2 and TRBJ2-5): EPEVTQTPSHQVTQMGQEVILRCVPISNHLYFYWYRQILGQKVEFLVSFYNNEISEKSEIFDDQFSVERPDGSNFTLKIRSTKLEDSAMYFCASSAPASGRGRETQYFGPGTRLLVL.

This chain links TRBV2 with TRBJ1-4; 8 bases match TRBD1. The CDR3 totals 17 residues. The J segment lost 8 bases and the V segment lost 11 bases, leaving 22 bases of the junction unmatched. CDR1 SNHLY and CDR2 FYNNEI come from the germline V gene. CDR3 sequence (DNA): TGTGCCGGCCTTCACTCACAGGACAGGGCAAAGAACGAAAAACTGTTTTTT. Translated, it gives CAGLHSQDRAKNEKLFF.

This clone has just a few counts. The chain couples TRBV10-3 to TRBJ1-1; no clear D. V lost 4 bases and J lost 2, with 8 bases in between. Germline assignment: CDR1 ENHRY and CDR2 SYGVKD. This CDR3 is built from 13 residues. CDR3 sequence (DNA): TGTGCCATCAGTGTATCCGGTAACACTGAAGCTTTCTTT. This translates into CAISVSGNTEAFF.

The CDR3 DNA reads as TGTGCCAGCAGTTCATTCATAACAGGGGGCAATCAGCCCCAGCATTTT. Amino acid sequence: CASSSFITGGNQPQHF. This chain connects TRBV28 to TRBJ1-5, with 7 bases matching TRBD1. Germline-derived CDR1 and CDR2 are MDHEN and SYDVKM. This CDR3 contains 16 residues. V was clipped by 4 bases and J by 2 bases; unmatched bases: 8.

This chain uses TRBV9 with TRBJ1-5; a weak D match, TRBD1 (6 bases). Per the germline V gene, CDR1 is SGDLS and CDR2 is YYNGEE. The CDR3 consists of 14 residues. The germline V and J ends were trimmed by 8 bases and 2 bases, with 14 bases remaining between them. The CDR3 region is CASGGSGGNQPQHF. The CDR3 DNA sequence: TGTGCCAGTGGGGGCAGCGGCGGCAATCAGCCCCAGCATTTT.

This chain uses TRBV24-1 with TRBJ1-1, with D unclear. The CDR3 sequence is 15 residues long. V shed 5 bases and J shed 2 bases, with 14 bases lying between them. Germline V gives CDR1 KGHDR, CDR2 SFDVKD. The CDR3 protein is CATSASNLFNTEAFF. The CDR3 nucleotides read TGTGCCACCAGTGCTTCTAATCTCTTCAACACTGAAGCTTTCTTT.

The V gene is TRBV5-1, the J gene TRBJ2-5; a possible D gene is TRBD2 (7 bases). This CDR3 contains 14 residues. The V gene's germline CDR1 is SGHRS and CDR2 YFSETQ. V was shortened by 1 base and J by 4 bases, with 11 bases between the two germline ends. The CDR3 reads CASSLNAGAETQYF. The CDR3 coding sequence is TGCGCCAGCAGCTTGAACGCGGGGGCAGAGACCCAGTACTTC. The whole variable domain, filled in from reference TRBV5-1 and TRBJ2-5, reads KAGVTQTPRYLIKTRGQQVTLSCSPISGHRSVSWYQQTPGQGLQFLFEYFSETQRNKGNFPGRFSGRQFSNSRSEMNVSTLELGDSALYLCASSLNAGAETQYFGPGTRLLVL.